This T cell receptor (beta chain) was identified in a study of T cell responses to AZD1222 COVID-19 vaccine. This clone was counted once. Its target is unknown. The CDR3 covers 13 residues. The V end lost 7 bases, the J end lost 3 bases, and 15 bases lay between the germline ends. Looked up from germline, CDR1 is SQVTM and CDR2 is ANQGSEA. Profiling relied on immunoSEQ multiplex PCR, and the TCRdb table lists in-frame clones only, not all of them. Among about 200,000 clones listed, over 80% were seen once. Study-wide results and caveats: White British donors predominated, females outnumbered males, and clonal diversity was possibly underestimated. Of the AZD1222 recipients, only 5 or 6 were seropositive at baseline. Recipients of two AZD1222 doses showed rising Spike-specific TCR breadth and depth.

Material: peripheral blood, obtained on day 0 of AZD1222 vaccination. The source of this sequence is an adult in good health. J is TRBJ1-1 and V is TRBV29-1; D remains unclear. This CDR3 reads CSASIDGYTEAFF. The CDR3 DNA reads as TGCAGCGCTAGTATCGACGGGTACACTGAAGCTTTCTTT.